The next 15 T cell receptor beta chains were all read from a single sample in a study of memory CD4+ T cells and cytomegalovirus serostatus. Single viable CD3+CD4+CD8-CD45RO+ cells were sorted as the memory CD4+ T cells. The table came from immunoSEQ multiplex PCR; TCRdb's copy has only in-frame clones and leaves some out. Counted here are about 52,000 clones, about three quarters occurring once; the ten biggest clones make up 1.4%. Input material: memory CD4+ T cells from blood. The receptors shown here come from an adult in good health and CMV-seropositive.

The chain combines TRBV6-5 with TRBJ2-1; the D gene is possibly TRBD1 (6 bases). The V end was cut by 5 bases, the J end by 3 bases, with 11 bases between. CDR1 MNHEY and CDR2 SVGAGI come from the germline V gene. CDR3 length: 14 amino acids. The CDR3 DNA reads TGTGCCAGCAGTCCCCAGGGGATCTACAATGAGCAGTTCTTC. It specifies CASSPQGIYNEQFF.

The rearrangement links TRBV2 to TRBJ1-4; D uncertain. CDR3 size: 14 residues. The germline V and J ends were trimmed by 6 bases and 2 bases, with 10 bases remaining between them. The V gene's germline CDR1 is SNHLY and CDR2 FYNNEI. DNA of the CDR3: TGTGCCAGCAGCCCGGGATGGACTAATGAAAAACTGTTTTTT. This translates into CASSPGWTNEKLFF.

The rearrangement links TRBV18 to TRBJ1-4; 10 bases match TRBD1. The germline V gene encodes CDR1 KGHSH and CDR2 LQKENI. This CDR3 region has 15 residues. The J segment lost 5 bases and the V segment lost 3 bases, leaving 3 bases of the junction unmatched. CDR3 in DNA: TGTGCCAGCTCACCCGGACAGGGGGAGAATGAAAAACTGTTTTTT. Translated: CASSPGQGENEKLFF. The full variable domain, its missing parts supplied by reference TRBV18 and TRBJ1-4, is NAGVMQNPRHLVRRRGQEARLRCSPMKGHSHVYWYRQLPEEGLKFMVYLQKENIIDESGMPKERFSAEFPKEGPSILRIQQVVRGDSAAYFCASSPGQGENEKLFFGSGTQLSVL.

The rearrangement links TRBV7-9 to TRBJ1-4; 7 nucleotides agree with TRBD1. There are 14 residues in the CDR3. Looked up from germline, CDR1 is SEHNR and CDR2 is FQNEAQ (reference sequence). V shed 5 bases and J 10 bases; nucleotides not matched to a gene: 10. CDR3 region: CASSQGQQVGKLFF. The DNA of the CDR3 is TGTGCCAGCAGCCAGGGACAGCAGGTGGGAAAACTGTTTTTT.

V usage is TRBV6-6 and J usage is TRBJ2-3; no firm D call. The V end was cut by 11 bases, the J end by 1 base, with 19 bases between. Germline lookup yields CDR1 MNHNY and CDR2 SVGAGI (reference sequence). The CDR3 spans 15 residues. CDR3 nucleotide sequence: TGTGCCGACCCGACCGGTAGGTGGCGCACAGATACGCAGTATTTT. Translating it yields CADPTGRWRTDTQYF.

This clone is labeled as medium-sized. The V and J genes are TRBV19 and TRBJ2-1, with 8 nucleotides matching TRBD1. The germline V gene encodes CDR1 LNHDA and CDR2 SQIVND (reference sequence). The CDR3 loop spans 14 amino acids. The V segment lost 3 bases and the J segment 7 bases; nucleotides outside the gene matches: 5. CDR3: CASSMGQATNEQFF. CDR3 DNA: TGTGCCAGTAGTATGGGACAGGCCACTAATGAGCAGTTCTTC.

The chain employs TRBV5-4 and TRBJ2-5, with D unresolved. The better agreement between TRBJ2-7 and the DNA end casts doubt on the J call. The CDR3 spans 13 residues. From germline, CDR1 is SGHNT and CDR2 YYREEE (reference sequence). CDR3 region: CASSLEPAGEQYF. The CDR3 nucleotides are TGTGCCAGCAGCTTGGAGCCAGCAGGCGAGCAGTACTTC.

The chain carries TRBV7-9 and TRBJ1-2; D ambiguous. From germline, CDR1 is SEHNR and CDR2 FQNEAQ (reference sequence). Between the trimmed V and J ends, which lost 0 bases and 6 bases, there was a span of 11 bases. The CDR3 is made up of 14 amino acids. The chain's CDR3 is CASSLAPGRNGYTF. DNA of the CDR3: TGTGCCAGCAGCTTAGCGCCAGGTCGGAATGGCTACACCTTC.

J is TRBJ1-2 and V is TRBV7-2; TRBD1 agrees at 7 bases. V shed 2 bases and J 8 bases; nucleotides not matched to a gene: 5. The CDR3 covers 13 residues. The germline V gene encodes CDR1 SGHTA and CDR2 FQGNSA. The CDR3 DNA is TGTGCCAGCAGCTTAAAGGGGGCGTGGGGCTACACCTTC. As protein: CASSLKGAWGYTF.

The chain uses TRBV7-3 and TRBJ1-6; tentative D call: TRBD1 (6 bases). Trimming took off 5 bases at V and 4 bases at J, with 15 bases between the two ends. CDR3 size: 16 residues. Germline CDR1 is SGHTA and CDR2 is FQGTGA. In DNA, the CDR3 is TGTGCCAGCAGCCTAGACCGGGACAAATATAATTCACCCCTCCACTTT. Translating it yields CASSLDRDKYNSPLHF. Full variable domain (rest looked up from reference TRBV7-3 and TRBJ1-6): GAGVSQTPSNKVTEKGKYVELRCDPISGHTALYWYRQSLGQGPEFLIYFQGTGAADDSGLPNDRFFAVRPEGSVSTLKIQRTERGDSAVYLCASSLDRDKYNSPLHFGNGTRLTVT.

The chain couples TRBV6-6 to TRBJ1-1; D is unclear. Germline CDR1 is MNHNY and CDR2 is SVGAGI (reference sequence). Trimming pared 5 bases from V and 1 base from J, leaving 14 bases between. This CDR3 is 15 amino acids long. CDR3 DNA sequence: TGTGCCAGCAGTCCACGTCCCGCGGGGAACACTGAAGCTTTCTTT. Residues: CASSPRPAGNTEAFF.

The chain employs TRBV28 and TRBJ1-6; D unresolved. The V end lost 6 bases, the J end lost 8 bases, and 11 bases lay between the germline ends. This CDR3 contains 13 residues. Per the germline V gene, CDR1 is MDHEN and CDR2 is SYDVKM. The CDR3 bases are TGTGCCAGCAGCCCCCTGGTGGATTCACCCCTCCACTTT. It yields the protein CASSPLVDSPLHF. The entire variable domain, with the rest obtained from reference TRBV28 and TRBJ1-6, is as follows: DVKVTQSSRYLVKRTGEKVFLECVQDMDHENMFWYRQDPGLGLRLIYFSYDVKMKEKGDIPEGYSVSREKKERFSLILESASTNQTSMYLCASSPLVDSPLHFGNGTRLTVT.

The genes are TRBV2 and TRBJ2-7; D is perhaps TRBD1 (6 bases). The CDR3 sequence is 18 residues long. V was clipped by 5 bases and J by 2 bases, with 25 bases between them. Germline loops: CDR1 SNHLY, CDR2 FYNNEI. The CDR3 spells CASSFSAIDRNVPYEQYF. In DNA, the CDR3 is TGTGCCAGCAGTTTTTCGGCCATCGACAGGAACGTACCCTACGAGCAGTACTTC.

The CDR3 region is CASSRIVNTGELFF. The CDR3 region has the DNA TGTGCCAGCAGTCGTATTGTGAACACCGGGGAGCTGTTTTTT. This chain uses TRBV14 with TRBJ2-2, with no clear D. Germline loops: CDR1 SGHDN, CDR2 FVKESK. The CDR3 is 14 residues long. Trimming left V 6 bases short and J 1 base short, with 9 bases between.

The DNA for the CDR3 is TGCGCCAGCACCCCAACCTCAGGCTATAATTCACCCCTCCACTTT. Translated, it gives CASTPTSGYNSPLHF. The chain is built from TRBV23-1 and TRBJ1-6; D not resolved. TRBV23-1 is placed among ORFs of uncertain function. The ends were cut back, 7 bases at V and 3 bases at J, with 13 bases in the middle. CDR3 length: 15 residues.